The subject of this entry is one T cell receptor (beta chain). It lacks a known antigen. No much larger clone is present one base from it, and per-base qualities are unavailable. This sample was included in a study of OX40 agonist ivuxolimab in advanced cancers. With respect to the entire study: Ivuxolimab, which targeted the costimulatory receptor OX40 (CD134), was an agonistic, fully human IgG2 monoclonal antibody. Intravenous ivuxolimab was administered to patients every 2 weeks at six dose levels: 0.01, 0.1, 0.3, 1.5, 3 and 10 mg/kg. Among the 50 to 55 dose-escalation patients, some 20 had hepatocellular carcinoma, about 15 melanoma, 9 renal cell carcinoma and 9 head and neck cancer. In the dose-escalation cohort, 82.7% of patients were male, and the mean age was approximately 60 years, with a range of roughly 20 to 79. Prior anti-PD-1, anti-PD-L1 or anti-CTLA-4 therapy was permitted, and 40% to 50% of dose-escalation patients had received checkpoint inhibitors. Partial responses were achieved by three dose-escalation patients, of whom one had hepatocellular carcinoma and two had cutaneous melanoma. The purpose of peripheral TCRbeta sequencing was to test whether ivuxolimab changed TCR sequence diversity and led to clonal T-cell expansion. The paper covers the monotherapy dose-escalation part of the phase I ivuxolimab trial, which included N of about 56 patients.

To sequence the TCRbeta CDR3 region, genomic DNA was isolated from the sorted cells. The immunoSEQ Assay was used for sequencing of TCRbeta CDR3 regions. Held by TCRdb, this immuneACCESS table contains in-frame sequences only and omits some clones. Under half of the omission traces to an unresolved V gene where checked; the cause of the rest is unknown. This sample holds just under 65,000 clones; roughly 81% were observed only once. The ten largest make up roughly 9.2% of the sample. Overall results and qualifications from the work: After ivuxolimab, CD8+ T cells had more expanded clones than CD4+ T cells on average. The antigen specificity of the clonally expanded peripheral T cells was not determined. Low levels of normalized T-cell clonal expansion were also shown by some nonresponding patients. Partial responders in the 0.1-3.0 mg/kg groups had among the lowest normalized peripheral clonal expansion, especially among CD8+ T cells. At doses from 0.1 to 3.0 mg/kg, clonal expansion was seen in both CD4+ and CD8+ blood T cells between baseline and week 6.

The trial excluded patients who had a history of autoimmune disease or who were on systemic immunosuppression. In every dose cohort, peripheral blood was drawn for TCR sequencing at baseline, cycle 4 day 1, and cycle 7 day 1. Samples came from an open-label, multicenter, first-in-human phase I dose-escalation trial of ivuxolimab. The trial enrolled adults with locally advanced or metastatic head and neck squamous cell, hepatocellular, melanoma or renal cell carcinoma. Before TCR sequencing, CD4+ and CD8+ T cells were separately sorted from peripheral blood. The CDR3 goes from the cysteine to the phenylalanine over 14 residues. CDR3 DNA only is kept here, 42 bases in frame from base 1. The V end loses 4 bases and the J end loses 1 base, and a stretch of 10 bases separates them. In the germline V gene, CDR1 corresponds to SGHTA and CDR2 to FQGNSA.

Recombination joined TRBV7-2 with TRBJ1-1; the D gene is not confidently resolved. Sequences were derived from CD4+ or CD8+ T cells sorted from blood, sampled in a trial of the OX40 agonist ivuxolimab. The TCR originated in an adult with an advanced solid tumor such as melanoma, head and neck, liver or kidney cancer. Here the CDR3 is given as CASSSVAWNTEAFF. The sequenced DNA is TGTGCCAGCAGCTCCGTGGCCTGGAACACTGAAGCTTTCTTT. Here the CDR3 is joined to the reference TRBV7-2 and TRBJ1-1 genes, and the full variable domain is: GAGVSQSPSNKVTEKGKDVELRCDPISGHTALYWYRQSLGQGLEFLIYFQGNSAPDKSGLPSDRFSAERTGGSVSTLTIQRTQQEDSAVYLCASSSVAWNTEAFFGQGTRLTVV.